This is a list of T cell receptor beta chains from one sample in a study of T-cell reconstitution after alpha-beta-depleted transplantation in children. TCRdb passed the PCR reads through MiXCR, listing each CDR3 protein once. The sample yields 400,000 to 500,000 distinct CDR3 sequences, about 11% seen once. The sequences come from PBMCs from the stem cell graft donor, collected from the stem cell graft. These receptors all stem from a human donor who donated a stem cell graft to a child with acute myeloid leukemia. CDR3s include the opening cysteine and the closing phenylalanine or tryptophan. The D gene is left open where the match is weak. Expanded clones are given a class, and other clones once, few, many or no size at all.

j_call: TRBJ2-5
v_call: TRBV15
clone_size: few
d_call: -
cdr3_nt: TGTGCCACCAGCCTGACACAAGAGACCCAGTACTTC
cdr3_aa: CATSLTQETQYF

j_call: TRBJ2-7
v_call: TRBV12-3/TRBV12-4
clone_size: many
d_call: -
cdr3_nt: TGTGCCAGCAGCCACAACCCCTACGAGCAGTACTTC
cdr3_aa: CASSHNPYEQYF

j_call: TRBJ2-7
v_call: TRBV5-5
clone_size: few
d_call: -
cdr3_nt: TGTGCCAGCAGCTTTGCTCGGGAGTACTCCTACGAGCAGTACTTC
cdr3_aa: CASSFAREYSYEQYF

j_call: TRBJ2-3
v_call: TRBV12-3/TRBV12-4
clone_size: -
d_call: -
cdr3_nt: TGTGCCAGCCGGGAGCCGACCGGACGTGGAGATACGCAGTATTTT
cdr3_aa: CASREPTGRGDTQYF

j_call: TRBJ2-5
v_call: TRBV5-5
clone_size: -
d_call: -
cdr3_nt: TGTGCCAGCAGCTTTTCAACAGTAGAGACCCAGTACTTC
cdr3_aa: CASSFSTVETQYF

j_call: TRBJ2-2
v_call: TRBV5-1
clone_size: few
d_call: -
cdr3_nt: TGCGCCAGCAGCATAGACACAACCGGGGAGCTGTTTTTT
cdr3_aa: CASSIDTTGELFF

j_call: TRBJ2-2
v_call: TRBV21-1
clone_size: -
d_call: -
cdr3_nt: TGTGCCAGCAGCAAAGCTCGACCATTGGGGGAGGAATTACTAGCGGGAGTTTACACCGGGGAGCTGTTTTTT
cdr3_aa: CASSKARPLGEELLAGVYTGELFF

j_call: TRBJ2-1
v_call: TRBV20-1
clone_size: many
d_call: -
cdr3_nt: TGCAGTGCTAGAGATCGCGGTGGCAATGAGCAGTTCTTC
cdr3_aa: CSARDRGGNEQFF

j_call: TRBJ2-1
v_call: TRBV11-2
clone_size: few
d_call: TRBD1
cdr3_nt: TGTGCCAGCAGCTTATCTCGACTGGGACAGGGAAGAAATGAGCAGTTCTTC
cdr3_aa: CASSLSRLGQGRNEQFF

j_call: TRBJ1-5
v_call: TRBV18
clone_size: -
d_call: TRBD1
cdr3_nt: TGTGCCAGCTCACCACCGGGACAGGGCAGCAATCAGCCCCAGCATTTT
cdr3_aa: CASSPPGQGSNQPQHF

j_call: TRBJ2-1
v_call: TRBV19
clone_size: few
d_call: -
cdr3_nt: TGTGCCAGTAGTTTGTGGGAGGGGGGGTACAATGAGCAGTTCTTC
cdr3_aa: CASSLWEGGYNEQFF

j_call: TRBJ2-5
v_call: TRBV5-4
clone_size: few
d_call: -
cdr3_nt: TGTGCCAGCAGCTCGGGACGCCCGCTGGGGGAGACCCAGTACTTC
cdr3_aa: CASSSGRPLGETQYF

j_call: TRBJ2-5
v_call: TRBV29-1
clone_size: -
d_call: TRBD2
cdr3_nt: TGCAGCGTTGAGCCCCGGGGGGGCGGGGTAGAGACCCAGTACTTC
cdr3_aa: CSVEPRGGGVETQYF

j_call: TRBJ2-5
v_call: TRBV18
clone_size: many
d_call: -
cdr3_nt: TGTGCCAGCTCACGAACGACAGGCTACCAAGAGACCCAGTACTTC
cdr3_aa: CASSRTTGYQETQYF

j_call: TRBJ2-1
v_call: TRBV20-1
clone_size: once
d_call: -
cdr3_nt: TGCAGTGCCGACCGCCCTCCGTCGCGGGATTATGTCAATGAGCAGTTCTTC
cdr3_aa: CSADRPPSRDYVNEQFF

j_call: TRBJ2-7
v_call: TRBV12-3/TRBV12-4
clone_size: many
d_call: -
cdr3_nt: TGTGCCAGCAGTTTGGGGGACGGGTCCTACGAGCAGTACTTC
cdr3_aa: CASSLGDGSYEQYF

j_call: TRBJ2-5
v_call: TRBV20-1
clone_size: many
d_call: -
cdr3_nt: TGCAGTGCTAGTCGCGGGATGGCAGAGACCCAGTACTTC
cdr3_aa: CSASRGMAETQYF

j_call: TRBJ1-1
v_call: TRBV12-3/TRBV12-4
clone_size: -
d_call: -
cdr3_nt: TGTGCCAGCAGTTTCGGGTATGACACTGAAGCTTTCTTT
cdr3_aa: CASSFGYDTEAFF

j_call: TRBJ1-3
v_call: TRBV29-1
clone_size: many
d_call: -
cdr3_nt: TGCAGCGTTGGGATTGGCGGAAACACCATATATTTT
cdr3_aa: CSVGIGGNTIYF

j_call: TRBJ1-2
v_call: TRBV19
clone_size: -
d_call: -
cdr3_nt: TGTGCCAGTAGTATGGTGGCTAGGGAGTCTGGCTACACCTTC
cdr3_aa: CASSMVARESGYTF

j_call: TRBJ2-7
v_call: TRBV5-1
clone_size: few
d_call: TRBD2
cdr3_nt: TGCGCCAGCAGGTCGGGGGGGCTCTCCTACGAGCAGTACTTC
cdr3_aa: CASRSGGLSYEQYF

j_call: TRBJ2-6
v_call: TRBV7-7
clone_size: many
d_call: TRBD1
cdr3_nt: TGTGCTAGCAGCTTAGGAGACAGGGGGACTGGGGCCAACGTCCTGACTTTC
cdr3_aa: CASSLGDRGTGANVLTF

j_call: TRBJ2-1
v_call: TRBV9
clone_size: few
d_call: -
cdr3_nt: TGTGCCAGCAGCGTAGCGTCCGGGTCGTGGGCCAATGAGCAGTTCTTC
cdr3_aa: CASSVASGSWANEQFF

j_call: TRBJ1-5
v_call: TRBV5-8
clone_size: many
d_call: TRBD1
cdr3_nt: TGTGCCAGCAGCGTTGACAGGGGTGGCAATCAGCCCCAGCATTTT
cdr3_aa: CASSVDRGGNQPQHF

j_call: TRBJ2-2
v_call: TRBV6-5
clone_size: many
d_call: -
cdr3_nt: -
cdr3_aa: CASSSSGGTGELFF

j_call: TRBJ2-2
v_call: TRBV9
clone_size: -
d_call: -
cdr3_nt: TGTGCCAGCAGCGTAGAGACCGGGGAGCTGTTTTTT
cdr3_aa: CASSVETGELFF

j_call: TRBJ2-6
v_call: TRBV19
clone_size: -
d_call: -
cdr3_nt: TGTGCCAGTAGCAGGGTGGGGGAGGCCAACGTCCTGACTTTC
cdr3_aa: CASSRVGEANVLTF

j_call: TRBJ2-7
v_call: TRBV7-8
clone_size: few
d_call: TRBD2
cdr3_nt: TGTGCCAGCAGCTTAAGCCTAGCGGCCTCCTACGAGCAGTACTTC
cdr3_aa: CASSLSLAASYEQYF

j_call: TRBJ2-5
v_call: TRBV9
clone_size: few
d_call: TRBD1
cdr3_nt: TGTGCCAGCAGCCCCCTGACAGGGGACTTCGAGACCCAGTACTTC
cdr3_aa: CASSPLTGDFETQYF

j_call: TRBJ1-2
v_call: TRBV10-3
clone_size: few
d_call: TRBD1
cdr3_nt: TGTGCCATCAGTGATCCCCGGACAGGGCGCTATGGCTACACCTTC
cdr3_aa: CAISDPRTGRYGYTF

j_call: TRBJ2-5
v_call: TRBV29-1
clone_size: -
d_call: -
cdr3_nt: TGCAGCGTTGAACGGATACAAGAGACCCAGTACTTC
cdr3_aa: CSVERIQETQYF

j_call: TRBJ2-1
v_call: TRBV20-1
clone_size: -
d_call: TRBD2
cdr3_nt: TGCAGTGCCCGAAAGGGACTAGCTTATGAGCAGTTCTTC
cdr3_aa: CSARKGLAYEQFF

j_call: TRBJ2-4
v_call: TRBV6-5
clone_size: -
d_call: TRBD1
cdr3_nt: TGTGCCAGCAGTTACGGCAGGGGGCTCGAAAACAGTCAGTACTTC
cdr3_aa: CASSYGRGLENSQYF

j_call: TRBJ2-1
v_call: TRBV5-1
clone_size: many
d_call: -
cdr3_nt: TGCGCCAGCAGCTTGGAGGTAGATGAGCAGTTCTTC
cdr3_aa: CASSLEVDEQFF

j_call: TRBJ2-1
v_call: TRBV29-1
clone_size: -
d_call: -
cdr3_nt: TGCAGCGTCAGACAGGGGGCGAGCTGGACTAGCGGCCACAATGAGCAGTTCTTC
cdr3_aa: CSVRQGASWTSGHNEQFF

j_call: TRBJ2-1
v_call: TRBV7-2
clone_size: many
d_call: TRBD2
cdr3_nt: TGTGCCAGCAGCTTAGGGGCGGGAGGTGGTAATGAGCAGTTCTTC
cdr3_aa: CASSLGAGGGNEQFF

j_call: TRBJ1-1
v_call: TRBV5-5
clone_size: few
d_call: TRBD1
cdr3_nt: TGTGCCAGCACCCTGACAGGGGACACTGAAGCTTTCTTT
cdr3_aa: CASTLTGDTEAFF

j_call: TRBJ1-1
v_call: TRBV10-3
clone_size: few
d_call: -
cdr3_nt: TGTGCCATCCGCCGGACAGAGAACACTGAAGCTTTCTTT
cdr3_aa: CAIRRTENTEAFF

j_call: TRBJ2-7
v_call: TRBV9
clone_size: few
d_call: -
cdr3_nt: TGTGCCAGCAGCGTAGGAGTTTCACGGGCCTACGAGCAGTACTTC
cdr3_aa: CASSVGVSRAYEQYF

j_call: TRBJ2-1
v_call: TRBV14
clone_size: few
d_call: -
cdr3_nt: TGTGCCAGCAGCCAAGTTAGGGGCGTCTCCTACAATGAGCAGTTCTTC
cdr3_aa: CASSQVRGVSYNEQFF

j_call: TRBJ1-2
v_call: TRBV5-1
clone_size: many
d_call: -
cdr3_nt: TGCGCCAGCAGCTTGGGGGGACAAGGCGACTATGGCTACACCTTC
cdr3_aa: CASSLGGQGDYGYTF

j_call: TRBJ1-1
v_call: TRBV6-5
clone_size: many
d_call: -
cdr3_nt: TGTGCCAGCATCGGACAGCTGAACACTGAAGCTTTCTTT
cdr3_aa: CASIGQLNTEAFF

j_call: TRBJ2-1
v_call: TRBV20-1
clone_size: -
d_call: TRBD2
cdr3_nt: TGCAGTGCTAGCGCCGGGACTAGCGGTTACAATGAGCAGTTCTTC
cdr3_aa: CSASAGTSGYNEQFF

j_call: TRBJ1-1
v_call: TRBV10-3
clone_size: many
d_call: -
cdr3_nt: TGTGCCATCAGTGGACAGCTTAACACTGAAGCTTTCTTT
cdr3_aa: CAISGQLNTEAFF

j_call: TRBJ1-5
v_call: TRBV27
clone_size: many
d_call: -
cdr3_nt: TGTGCCAGCAGCCTGACGACAGGCCAAAAGGGCAATCAGCCCCAGCATTTT
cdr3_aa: CASSLTTGQKGNQPQHF

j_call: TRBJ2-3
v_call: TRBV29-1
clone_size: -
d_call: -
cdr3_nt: TGCAGCGTTGAAGAGTCAAGGGGGTTGGATACGCAGTATTTT
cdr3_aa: CSVEESRGLDTQYF

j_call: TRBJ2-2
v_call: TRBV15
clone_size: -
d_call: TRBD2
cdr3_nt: TGTGCCACCAGCAGAGACCCCGGGACTAGCGACACCGGGGAGCTGTTTTTT
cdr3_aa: CATSRDPGTSDTGELFF

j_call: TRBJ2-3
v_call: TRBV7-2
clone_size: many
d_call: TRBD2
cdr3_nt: TGTGCCAGCAGCTTAGGGGGGACTAGCATCCCGTCTACGCAGTATTTT
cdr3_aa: CASSLGGTSIPSTQYF

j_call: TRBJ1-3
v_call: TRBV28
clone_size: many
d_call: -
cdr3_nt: TGTGCCAGCAGTTCCGTGCGAAACACCATATATTTT
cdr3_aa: CASSSVRNTIYF

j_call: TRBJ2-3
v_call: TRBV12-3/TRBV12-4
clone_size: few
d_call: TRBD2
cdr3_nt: TGTGCCAGCAGTTTTTGGGAGGGAGATACGCAGTATTTT
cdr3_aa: CASSFWEGDTQYF

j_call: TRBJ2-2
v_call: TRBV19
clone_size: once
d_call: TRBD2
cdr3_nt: TGTGCCAGTAGTGCACGACTAGCGGGGAACACCGGGGAGCTGTTTTTT
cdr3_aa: CASSARLAGNTGELFF

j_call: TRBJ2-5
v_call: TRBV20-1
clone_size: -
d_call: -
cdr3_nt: TGCAGTGCTACAGGGTTGGAAGAGACCCAGTACTTC
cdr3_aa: CSATGLEETQYF

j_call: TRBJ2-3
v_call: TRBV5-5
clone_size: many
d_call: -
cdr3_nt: TGTGCCAGCAGCTTGGCCACTACTCGAGATACGCAGTATTTT
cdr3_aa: CASSLATTRDTQYF